These 27 T cell receptor beta chains were all obtained from the same sample, sequenced in a study of shared clonotypes between healthy human individuals. The data were produced by immunoSEQ multiplex PCR, yet TCRdb's version contains in-frame clones alone and is incomplete. The table includes about 470,000 clones, about four fifths detected once. Sequencing was carried out using PBMCs. The receptors were sampled from a woman between 35 and 50 years old in good health. Some clones in this sample may be carry-over from other donors' samples.

This chain uses TRBV10-1 with TRBJ2-1, with 7 bases identical to TRBD1. J lost 8 bases, V lost 5 bases, and 12 bases had no gene match. The germline CDR1 and CDR2 sequences are WNHNN and SYGVQD (reference sequence). The CDR3 consists of 15 residues. This chain's CDR3 is CASSLTGMGIYEQFF. The DNA of the CDR3 is TGCGCCAGCAGTTTGACAGGGATGGGTATCTATGAGCAGTTCTTC.

This clone appeared many times. This chain connects TRBV6-6 to TRBJ2-7; 14 bases are a match to TRBD2. V dropped 5 bases and J dropped 5; count of bases not matched to a gene: 5. The CDR3 extends over 15 amino acids. Germline CDR1 is MNHNY and CDR2 is SVGAGI (reference sequence). The CDR3 sequence is CASSIPGLAGDEQYF. The CDR3 bases are TGTGCCAGCAGTATACCGGGACTAGCGGGAGACGAGCAGTACTTC.

The genes are TRBV6-9 and TRBJ2-7; TRBD2 matches at 11 bases. V trimming: 4 bases; J trimming: 7 bases; junction bases outside the gene matches: 9. The CDR3 covers 15 residues. Per germline, CDR1 MNHGY and CDR2 SVAAGI. The CDR3 DNA reads as TGTGCCAGCAGTTTCGGTAGCGGGAGGGCCGTTGAGCAGTACTTC. It translates to CASSFGSGRAVEQYF.

V is TRBV27 and J is TRBJ1-5; no reliable D call. The V end lost 6 bases, the J end lost 1 base, and 7 bases lay between the germline ends. The CDR3 spans 13 residues. Germline V gene data show CDR1 as MNHEY and CDR2 as SMNVEV (reference sequence). The CDR3 reads CASRAASNQPQHF. The CDR3 DNA reads TGTGCCAGCAGGGCGGCAAGCAATCAGCCCCAGCATTTT.

The V gene is TRBV15, the J gene TRBJ2-3; 10 bases are a match to TRBD2. The junction had 13 bases not matched to a gene; V was cut back by 0 bases and J by 4 bases. The germline V gene has CDR1 LNHNV and CDR2 YYDKDF (reference sequence). The CDR3 extends over 19 amino acids. The CDR3 bases are TGTGCCACCAGCAGAGATATCGTGACCGGGACTAGCGAAGCAGATACGCAGTATTTT. Translating gives CATSRDIVTGTSEADTQYF.

The chain couples TRBV5-5 to TRBJ2-7; unclear D gene. Germline V gene data show CDR1 as SGHKS and CDR2 as YYEKEE (reference sequence). V was cut by 0 bases and J by 6 bases, with 10 bases left in between. The CDR3 spans 13 residues. The CDR3 DNA is TGTGCCAGCAGCTTGGCCACCTTTGGCGAGCAGTACTTC. It specifies CASSLATFGEQYF. Supplemented by reference TRBV5-5 and TRBJ2-7, the full variable domain reads DAGVTQSPTHLIKTRGQQVTLRCSPISGHKSVSWYQQVLGQGPQFIFQYYEKEERGRGNFPDRFSARQFPNYSSELNVNALLLGDSALYLCASSLATFGEQYFGPGTRLTVT.

This clone showed up just once. In nucleotides, the CDR3 is TGTGCCTGGAGTGTCGGGGGGCCTGGCACTGAAGCTTTCTTT. Residues: CAWSVGGPGTEAFF. This chain uses TRBV30 with TRBJ1-1, with a tentative D call TRBD1 (6 bases). The CDR3 spans 14 residues. V lost 0 bases and J 4 bases, leaving 12 bases between the germline ends. Germline assignment: CDR1 GTSNPN and CDR2 SVGIG (reference sequence). Variable domain in full (rest from reference TRBV30 and TRBJ1-1): SQTIHQWPATLVQPVGSPLSLECTVEGTSNPNLYWYRQAAGRGLQLLFYSVGIGQISSEVPQNLSASRPQDRQFILSSKKLLLSDSGFYLCAWSVGGPGTEAFFGQGTRLTVV.

There are a few counts of this clone. V usage is TRBV30 and J usage is TRBJ1-1, with 10 nucleotides matching TRBD1. The V gene end was trimmed by 1 base and the J gene end by 7 bases; junction bases not matched to a gene: 3. Germline CDR1 reads GTSNPN; CDR2 reads SVGIG (reference sequence). The CDR3 has 13 amino acids. The CDR3 DNA is TGTGCCTGGAGTGCCCGGACAGGGGGTGAAGCTTTCTTT. Encoded protein: CAWSARTGGEAFF.

The chain links TRBV19 to TRBJ2-7, with D tentatively TRBD2 (6 bases). This CDR3 has 18 amino acids. The germline V and J ends were trimmed by 5 bases and 0 bases, with 23 bases remaining between them. The germline gives CDR1 LNHDA, CDR2 SQIVND (reference sequence). CDR3 sequence (DNA): TGTGCCAGTAGTCTCGCGGGGCTAGCGAAAATTAACTCCTACGAGCAGTACTTC. It translates to CASSLAGLAKINSYEQYF.

This clone is a singleton in its sample. V gene TRBV5-8 combines with J gene TRBJ1-1, with TRBD1 matching over 9 bases. Trimming cost V 0 bases and J 3 bases; bases outside gene matches: 6. Per the germline V gene, CDR1 is SGHTS and CDR2 is YDEGEE. The CDR3 consists of 16 residues. For the CDR3, the DNA is TGTGCCAGCAGCTTGGGGGACAGGGTGAGGGACACTGAAGCTTTCTTT. Translating gives CASSLGDRVRDTEAFF.

Points on this clone: This same CDR3 is encoded by further DNA sequences in the sample. CDR3 DNA sequence: TGCAGCGTTCTCCTGAAATACGAGCAGTACTTC. It is translated as CSVLLKYEQYF. The rearrangement links TRBV29-1 to TRBJ2-7, with D uncertain. The CDR3 runs 11 residues. Between the trimmed V and J ends, which lost 5 bases and 4 bases, there was a span of 9 bases. CDR1 and CDR2 (germline): SQVTM, ANQGSEA.

The chain combines TRBV20-1 with TRBJ2-1; D unresolved. Germline lookup yields CDR1 DFQATT and CDR2 SNEGSKA (reference sequence). This CDR3 has 11 amino acids. The CDR3 region has the DNA TGCAGCCAGGACCTTTACAATGAGCAGTTCTTC. Translated: CSQDLYNEQFF.

The chain uses TRBV10-2 and TRBJ1-3; D possibly corresponds to TRBD1 (6 bases). Trimming cost V 7 bases and J 0 bases, with 16 bases left between them. CDR3 length equals 16 residues. CDR1 is WSHSY, CDR2 SAAADI, per germline. The CDR3: CASTLDSPSSGNTIYF. In DNA, the CDR3 is TGCGCCAGCACCCTGGACAGTCCGAGCTCTGGAAACACCATATATTTT.

This clone was observed a few times. The chain has TRBV21-1 and TRBJ2-2; TRBD2 reflects the table's D call only, with no check against the DNA. TRBV21-1 is termed a pseudogene. This CDR3 is built from 14 residues. CDR3 sequence reads: CASSSQARGGELFF. In nucleotides, the CDR3 is TGTGCCAGCAGCTCCCAGGCCCGGGGCGGGGAGCTGTTTTTT.

The chain recombines TRBV11-2 with TRBJ2-7; D gene ambiguous. Trimming removed 1 base from V and 2 bases from J, with 6 bases in between. This CDR3 is 13 amino acids long. Germline V lookup: CDR1 SGHAT, CDR2 FQNNGV. CDR3 residues: CASSLVLPYEQYF. CDR3 in DNA: TGTGCCAGCAGCTTAGTCCTACCCTACGAGCAGTACTTC.

The chain combines TRBV27 with TRBJ2-7, with 16 bases matching TRBD2. The germline gives CDR1 MNHEY, CDR2 SMNVEV (reference sequence). The CDR3 consists of 16 residues. V lost 6 bases and J lost 5; bases outside the gene matches: 7. CDR3 region: CASRPGLAGGFHEQYF. CDR3 DNA sequence: TGTGCCAGCAGACCGGGACTAGCGGGAGGGTTCCACGAGCAGTACTTC.

The chain links TRBV5-1 to TRBJ2-2; D gene uncertain. Trimming took off 0 bases at V and 0 bases at J, with 6 bases between the two ends. Germline V gene data show CDR1 as SGHRS and CDR2 as YFSETQ. This CDR3 is 15 amino acids long. The CDR3 bases are TGCGCCAGCAGCTTGGCGGCACCGAACACCGGGGAGCTGTTTTTT. It encodes CASSLAAPNTGELFF.

This chain joins TRBV11-2 and TRBJ2-4; perhaps TRBD1 as D (5 bases). CDR3 size: 14 residues. Germline loops: CDR1 SGHAT, CDR2 FQNNGV. V was shortened by 1 base and J by 5 bases, with 9 bases between the two germline ends. The CDR3 sequence is CASSLARVENIQYF. CDR3 sequence (DNA): TGTGCCAGCAGCTTAGCCAGGGTCGAAAACATTCAGTACTTC.

V and J are TRBV30 and TRBJ1-1, with D possibly TRBD1 on 5 matching bases. V gave up 2 bases and J gave up 3 bases, with 13 bases separating them. Germline lookup yields CDR1 GTSNPN and CDR2 SVGIG (reference sequence). This CDR3 comprises 14 residues. In nucleotides, the CDR3 is TGTGCCTGGAGTCTCCTGACAGTCCACACTGAAGCTTTCTTT. This translates into CAWSLLTVHTEAFF. The variable domain in full, with the rest retrieved from reference TRBV30 and TRBJ1-1, is SQTIHQWPATLVQPVGSPLSLECTVEGTSNPNLYWYRQAAGRGLQLLFYSVGIGQISSEVPQNLSASRPQDRQFILSSKKLLLSDSGFYLCAWSLLTVHTEAFFGQGTRLTVV.

The sample holds many counts of this clone. The chain carries TRBV15 and TRBJ2-7, with TRBD2 matching over 9 bases. V lost 4 bases and J lost 5; bases outside the gene matches: 6. This CDR3 has 14 amino acids. CDR1 and CDR2 from the germline V gene are LNHNV and YYDKDF (reference sequence). The CDR3 loop reads CATSILAGLDEQYF. CDR3 sequence (DNA): TGTGCCACCAGCATCCTAGCGGGACTAGACGAGCAGTACTTC.

A few counts support this clone. The chain joins TRBV7-7 to TRBJ2-1, with 11 nucleotides matching TRBD2. The trim removed 3 bases at V and 7 bases at J, leaving 8 bases unmatched. Germline values: CDR1 SSHAT, CDR2 FNYEAQ (reference sequence). CDR3 size: 16 residues. The CDR3 region is CASSFGLAGGENEQFF. CDR3 DNA sequence: TGTGCCAGCAGCTTTGGGCTAGCGGGAGGAGAGAATGAGCAGTTCTTC. The whole variable domain, remainder taken from reference TRBV7-7 and TRBJ2-1, is GAGVSQSPRYKVTKRGQDVTLRCDPISSHATLYWYQQALGQGPEFLTYFNYEAQPDKSGLPSDRFSAERPEGSISTLTIQRTEQRDSAMYRCASSFGLAGGENEQFFGPGTRLTVL.

This clone was seen a handful of times. The chain is built from TRBV10-3 and TRBJ2-7; D tentatively fits TRBD1 or TRBD2 (5 bases each). V shed 10 bases and J shed 2 bases, with 12 bases lying between them. Germline V gene lookup returns CDR1 ENHRY and CDR2 SYGVKD. The CDR3 length is 12 residues. The CDR3 sequence: CATHGTAYEQYF. For the CDR3, the DNA is TGTGCCACCCATGGGACCGCCTACGAGCAGTACTTC.

The CDR3 loop reads CAWDRDRGSVDTQYF. CDR3 bases: TGTGCCTGGGACCGGGACAGGGGGTCCGTAGATACGCAGTATTTT. The chain combines TRBV30 with TRBJ2-3; TRBD1 agrees at 11 bases. There are 15 residues in the CDR3. Germline CDR1 GTSNPN, CDR2 SVGIG (reference sequence). With 5 bases clipped from V and 5 bases from J, the junction kept 9 bases outside the gene matches.

The J gene is TRBJ2-2, the V gene TRBV5-6; TRBD1 might be the D (5 bases). Per germline, CDR1 SGHDT and CDR2 YYEEEE. This CDR3 has 17 amino acids. V gave up 0 bases and J gave up 2 bases, with 14 bases separating them. The CDR3 DNA sequence: TGTGCCAGCAGCTTGGGTTCAGGGAACCTTAACACCGGGGAGCTGTTTTTT. It codes for CASSLGSGNLNTGELFF. Together with reference TRBV5-6 and TRBJ2-2, the CDR3 gives the full variable domain: DAGVTQSPTHLIKTRGQQVTLRCSPKSGHDTVSWYQQALGQGPQFIFQYYEEEERQRGNFPDRFSGHQFPNYSSELNVNALLLGDSALYLCASSLGSGNLNTGELFFGEGSRLTVL.

The chain carries TRBV4-3 and TRBJ2-7; D uncertain. CDR1 and CDR2 (germline): LGHNA, YSLEER. Trimming removed 0 bases at V and 5 bases at J, with 8 bases between. The CDR3 has 13 residues. CDR3 residues: CASSQDPWNEQYF. As DNA, the CDR3 is TGCGCCAGCAGCCAAGATCCCTGGAACGAGCAGTACTTC.

The chain combines TRBV28 with TRBJ1-5; D is ambiguous. Germline V lookup: CDR1 MDHEN, CDR2 SYDVKM. This CDR3 comprises 15 residues. The V gene lost 6 bases and the J gene lost 2 bases, with 14 bases spanning the gap. The CDR3 is CASRNGWPGNQPQHF. The CDR3 DNA follows: TGTGCCAGCAGAAATGGGTGGCCGGGCAATCAGCCCCAGCATTTT.

The CDR3 coding sequence is TGTGCCAGCAGCTTACCTAAAGCGGCCATGGGGAGCTCCTACGAGCAGTACTTC. It is translated as CASSLPKAAMGSSYEQYF. The rearrangement links TRBV11-2 to TRBJ2-7; D possibly corresponds to TRBD2 (5 bases). CDR3 length: 18 amino acids. Trimming took 2 bases from V and 0 from J, leaving 20 bases between them. Germline V gene lookup returns CDR1 SGHAT and CDR2 FQNNGV.